This T cell receptor (beta chain) was profiled in a study of regulatory T cells in long-lasting Graves disease. At the level of the study: With positive TSH receptor antibodies and over 5 years of antithyroid drugs, Graves' disease was considered persistent. Findings of the study overall: Possibly, accuracy suffered from the small sample size. Among the persistent patients, 2,741 public clonotypes were shared, more than the roughly 970 shared among new patients.

To make TCR beta libraries, researchers used iRepertoire HTBI primers and Arm-PCR of CDR3 regions. MiXCR was run by TCRdb on the multiplex PCR reads, yielding one entry per CDR3 protein. The table records about 660,000 distinct CDR3 sequences, around 30% of them present only once. V lost 2 bases and J lost 13, with 12 bases in between. The CDR3 loop spans 11 amino acids. Germline V gene lookup returns CDR1 SNHLY and CDR2 FYNNEI. This sample's time point: persistent/refractory GD, antithyroid drugs over 5 years with positive TRAb. RNA from PBMCs was the source of the TCR library. Roughly 9 milliliters of peripheral blood were taken and placed in EDTA tubes. This clonotype was picked up a small number of times. The antigen is not known.

The chain couples TRBV2 to TRBJ2-7, with D perhaps given as TRBD1 or TRBD2 (5 bases each). Sequencing was performed on peripheral blood mononuclear cells (PBMCs), taken when the disease was refractory, from a patient treated with antithyroid drugs. The receptor comes from a female donor with Graves disease. The CDR3, as DNA: TGTGCCAGCAGTGAATCGGGGCTGGGATACTTC. Protein sequence: CASSESGLGYF.